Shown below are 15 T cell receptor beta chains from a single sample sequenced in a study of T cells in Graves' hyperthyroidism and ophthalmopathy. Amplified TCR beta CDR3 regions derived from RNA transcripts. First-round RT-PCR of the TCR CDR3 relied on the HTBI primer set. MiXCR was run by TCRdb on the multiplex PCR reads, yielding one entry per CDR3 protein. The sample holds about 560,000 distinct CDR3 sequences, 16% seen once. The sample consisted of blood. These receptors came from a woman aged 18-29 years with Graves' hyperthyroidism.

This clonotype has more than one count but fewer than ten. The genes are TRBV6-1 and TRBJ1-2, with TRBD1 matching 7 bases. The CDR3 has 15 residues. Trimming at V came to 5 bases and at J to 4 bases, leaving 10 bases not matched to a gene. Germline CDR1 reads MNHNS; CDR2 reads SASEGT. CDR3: CASSFRDSEAYGYTF. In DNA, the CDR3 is TGTGCCAGCAGTTTTCGGGACAGCGAAGCCTATGGCTACACCTTC.

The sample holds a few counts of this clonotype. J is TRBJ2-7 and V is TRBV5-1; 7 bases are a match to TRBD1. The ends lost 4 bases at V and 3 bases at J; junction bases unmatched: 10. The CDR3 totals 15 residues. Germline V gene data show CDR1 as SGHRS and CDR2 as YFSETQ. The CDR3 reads CASSPGQWGIYEQYF. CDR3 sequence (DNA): TGCGCCAGCAGCCCGGGACAGTGGGGGATCTACGAGCAGTACTTC.

Here the CDR3 DNA reads TGTGCCAGCAGTTACAGGGCATCGAGGGGCTACACCTTC. Translation gives CASSYRASRGYTF. The chain is built from TRBV12-3 or TRBV12-4 and TRBJ1-2, with TRBD1 as a possible D gene (6 bases). The ends were cut back, 4 bases at V and 8 bases at J, with 14 bases in the middle. The CDR3 is 13 amino acids.

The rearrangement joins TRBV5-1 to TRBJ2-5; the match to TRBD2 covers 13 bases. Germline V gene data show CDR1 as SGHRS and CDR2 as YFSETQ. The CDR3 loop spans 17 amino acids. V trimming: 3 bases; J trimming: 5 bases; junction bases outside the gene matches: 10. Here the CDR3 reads CASSSASRTSGSETQYF. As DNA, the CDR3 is TGCGCCAGCAGCTCCGCATCTAGGACTAGCGGGAGTGAGACCCAGTACTTC.

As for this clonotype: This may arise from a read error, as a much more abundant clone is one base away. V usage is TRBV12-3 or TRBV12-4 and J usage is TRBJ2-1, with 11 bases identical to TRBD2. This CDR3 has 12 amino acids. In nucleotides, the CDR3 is TGTGTCAGCAGAACGGGACTAGCGGCGCCTTTCTTC. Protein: CVSRTGLAAPFF.

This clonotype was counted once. In DNA, the CDR3 is TGTGCCAGTACCCAGGGACGGGCCAACACTGAAGCTTTCTTT. Amino acids: CASTQGRANTEAFF. The chain couples TRBV19 to TRBJ1-1, with D possibly matching TRBD1 (5 bases). V lost 7 bases to trimming and J lost 2 bases, with 14 bases between them. Germline-derived CDR1 and CDR2 are LNHDA and SQIVND (reference sequence). This CDR3 contains 14 residues. Variable domain in full (rest from reference TRBV19 and TRBJ1-1): DGGITQSPKYLFRKEGQNVTLSCEQNLNHDAMYWYRQDPGQGLRLIYYSQIVNDFQKGDIAEGYSVSREKKESFPLTVTSAQKNPTAFYLCASTQGRANTEAFFGQGTRLTVV.

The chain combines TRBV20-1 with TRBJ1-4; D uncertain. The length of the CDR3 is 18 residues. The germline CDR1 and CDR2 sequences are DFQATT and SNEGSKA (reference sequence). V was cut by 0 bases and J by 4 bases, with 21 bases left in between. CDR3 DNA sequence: TGCAGTGCTAGAGATGATAATAGGAATTCCATCTTTAATGAAAAACTGTTTTTT. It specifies CSARDDNRNSIFNEKLFF.

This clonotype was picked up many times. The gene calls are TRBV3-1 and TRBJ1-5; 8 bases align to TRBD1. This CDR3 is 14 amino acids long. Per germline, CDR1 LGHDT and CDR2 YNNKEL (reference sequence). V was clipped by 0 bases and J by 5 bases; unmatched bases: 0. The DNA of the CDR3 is TGTGCCAGCAGCCAAGAGACAGGGGATCAGCCCCAGCATTTT. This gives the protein CASSQETGDQPQHF. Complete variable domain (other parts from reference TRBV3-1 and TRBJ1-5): DTAVSQTPKYLVTQMGNDKSIKCEQNLGHDTMYWYKQDSKKFLKIMFSYNNKELIINETVPNRFSPKSPDKAHLNLHINSLELGDSAVYFCASSQETGDQPQHFGDGTRLSIL.

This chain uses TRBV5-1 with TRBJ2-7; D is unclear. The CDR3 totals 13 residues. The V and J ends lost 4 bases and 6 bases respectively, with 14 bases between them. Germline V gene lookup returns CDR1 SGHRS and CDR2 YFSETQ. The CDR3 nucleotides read TGCGCCAGCAGCCCTCGACTGAGGAGCGAGCAGTACTTC. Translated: CASSPRLRSEQYF. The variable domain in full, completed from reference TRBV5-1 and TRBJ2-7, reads KAGVTQTPRYLIKTRGQQVTLSCSPISGHRSVSWYQQTPGQGLQFLFEYFSETQRNKGNFPGRFSGRQFSNSRSEMNVSTLELGDSALYLCASSPRLRSEQYFGPGTRLTVT.

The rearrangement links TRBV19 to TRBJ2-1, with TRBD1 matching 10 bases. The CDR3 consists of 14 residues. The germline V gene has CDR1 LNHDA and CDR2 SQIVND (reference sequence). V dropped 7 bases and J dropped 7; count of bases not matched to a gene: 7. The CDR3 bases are TGTGCCAGTAATTTGTGGACAGGGGGAAATGAGCAGTTCTTC. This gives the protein CASNLWTGGNEQFF.

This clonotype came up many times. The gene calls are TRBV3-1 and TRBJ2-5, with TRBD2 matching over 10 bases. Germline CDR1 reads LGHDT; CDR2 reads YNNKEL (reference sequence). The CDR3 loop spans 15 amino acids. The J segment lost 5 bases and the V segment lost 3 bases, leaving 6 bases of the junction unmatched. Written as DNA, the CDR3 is TGTGCCAGCAGCCACCTAGCGGGAGAGGAGGAGACCCAGTACTTC. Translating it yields CASSHLAGEEETQYF.

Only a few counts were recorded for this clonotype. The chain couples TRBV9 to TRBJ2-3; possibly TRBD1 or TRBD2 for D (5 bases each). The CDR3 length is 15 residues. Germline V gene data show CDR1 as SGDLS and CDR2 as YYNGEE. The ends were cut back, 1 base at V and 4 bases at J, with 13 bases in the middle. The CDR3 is CASSVSTRGADTQYF. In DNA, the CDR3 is TGTGCCAGCAGCGTATCGACAAGAGGGGCAGATACGCAGTATTTT.

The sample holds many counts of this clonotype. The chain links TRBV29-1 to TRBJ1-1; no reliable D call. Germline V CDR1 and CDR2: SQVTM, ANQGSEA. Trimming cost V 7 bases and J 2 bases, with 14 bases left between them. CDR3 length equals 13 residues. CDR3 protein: CSARREANTEAFF. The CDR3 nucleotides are TGCAGCGCCCGGAGGGAGGCAAACACTGAAGCTTTCTTT.

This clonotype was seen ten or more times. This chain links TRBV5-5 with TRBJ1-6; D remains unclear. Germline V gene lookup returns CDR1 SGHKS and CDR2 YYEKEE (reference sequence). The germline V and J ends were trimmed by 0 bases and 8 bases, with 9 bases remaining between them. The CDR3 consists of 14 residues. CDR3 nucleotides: TGTGCCAGCAGCTTGGCGGGGTCGTATTCACCCCTCCACTTT. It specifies CASSLAGSYSPLHF.

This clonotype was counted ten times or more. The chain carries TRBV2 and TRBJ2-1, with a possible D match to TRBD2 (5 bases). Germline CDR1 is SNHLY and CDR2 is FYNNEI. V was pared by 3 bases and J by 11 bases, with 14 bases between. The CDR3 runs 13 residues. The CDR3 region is CASSEEERSKQFF. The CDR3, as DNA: TGTGCCAGCAGTGAGGAAGAGCGGTCAAAGCAGTTCTTC.